This paragraph reports one TCR beta chain. Sequencing used immunoSEQ multiplex PCR; TCRdb keeps in-frame clones, though not all of them. The sample lists 50,000 to 80,000 clones, roughly 85% occurring once. This entry comes from a study of OX40 agonist ivuxolimab in advanced cancers. Overall study context: Every 2 weeks, ivuxolimab was infused into the patients intravenously at between 0.01 and 10 mg/kg.

Trimming removed 5 bases at V and 4 bases at J, with 11 bases between. Germline CDR1 reads SGHNT; CDR2 reads YENEEA. The CDR3 extends over 13 amino acids. The starting material was CD4+ or CD8+ T cells sorted from blood, obtained in a trial of the OX40 agonist ivuxolimab. The J gene is TRBJ1-1, the V gene TRBV11-3, with TRBD1 as a possible D gene (5 bases). The sequence derives from an adult with an advanced solid tumor such as melanoma, head and neck, liver or kidney cancer. CDR3 amino acids: CASSGGPGTEAFF. CDR3 DNA: TGTGCCAGCAGCGGGGGTCCGGGCACTGAAGCTTTCTTT.